Listed below are T cell receptor beta chains from one sample, sequenced in a study of beta chain features in type 1 diabetes. The repertoire was sequenced with immunoSEQ multiplex PCR; TCRdb's copy has only in-frame clones and lacks some. This table has about 53,000 clones, just under 65% appearing once. Material: stem cell memory CD4+ T cells from blood. These receptors originate from a woman aged 25 to 45 with type 1 diabetes. Both conserved end residues are part of each CDR3. The D gene is left open where the match is weak. Not all rows give a size; the values are once, few, many and, for expanded clones, a class.

CDR3 protein: CASSLGTRVYEQYF
CDR3 DNA: TGCGCCAGCAGCTTGGGGACACGGGTCTACGAGCAGTACTTC
V gene: TRBV5-1
CDR3 length: 14
D gene: -
clone size: -
J gene: TRBJ2-7

CDR3 protein: CASSLVGTNQETQYF
CDR3 DNA: TGTGCCAGCAGCTTGGTTGGGACTAACCAAGAGACCCAGTACTTC
V gene: TRBV5-6
CDR3 length: 15
D gene: TRBD2
clone size: few
J gene: TRBJ2-5

CDR3 protein: CSVAPQGRFGYTF
CDR3 DNA: TGCAGCGTTGCCCCACAGGGGAGGTTTGGCTACACCTTC
V gene: TRBV29-1
CDR3 length: 13
D gene: TRBD1
clone size: -
J gene: TRBJ1-2

CDR3 protein: CATSRVDISSTDTQYF
CDR3 DNA: TGTGCCACCAGCAGAGTGGACATCTCTAGCACAGATACGCAGTATTTT
V gene: TRBV15
CDR3 length: 16
D gene: -
clone size: -
J gene: TRBJ2-3

CDR3 protein: CASSYQYGYTF
CDR3 DNA: TGCGCCAGCAGCTATCAATATGGCTACACCTTC
V gene: TRBV5-1
CDR3 length: 11
D gene: -
clone size: -
J gene: TRBJ1-2

CDR3 protein: CASSLKGVWSYNEQFF
CDR3 DNA: TGCGCCAGCAGCTTGAAAGGGGTTTGGTCCTACAATGAGCAGTTCTTC
V gene: TRBV5-1
CDR3 length: 16
D gene: -
clone size: -
J gene: TRBJ2-1

CDR3 protein: CSVRTVQETQYF
CDR3 DNA: TGCAGCGTGAGGACAGTACAAGAGACCCAGTACTTC
V gene: TRBV29-1
CDR3 length: 12
D gene: -
clone size: -
J gene: TRBJ2-5

CDR3 protein: CASSYRPGTGELFF
CDR3 DNA: TGTGCCAGCAGTTACCGACCGGGAACCGGGGAGCTGTTTTTT
V gene: TRBV6-5
CDR3 length: 14
D gene: -
clone size: -
J gene: TRBJ2-2

CDR3 protein: CASSPDRVANEKLFF
CDR3 DNA: TGTGCCAGCTCCCCGGACAGGGTTGCTAATGAAAAACTGTTTTTT
V gene: TRBV18
CDR3 length: 15
D gene: TRBD1
clone size: -
J gene: TRBJ1-4

CDR3 protein: CASSLTAPSKNIQYF
CDR3 DNA: TGTGCCAGCAGTTTGACAGCCCCTTCCAAAAACATTCAGTACTTC
V gene: TRBV28
CDR3 length: 15
D gene: -
clone size: -
J gene: TRBJ2-4

CDR3 protein: CASSPRPDRGRNTGELFF
CDR3 DNA: TGTGCCAGCAGCCCTCGACCCGACAGGGGGCGCAACACCGGGGAGCTGTTTTTT
V gene: TRBV21-1
CDR3 length: 18
D gene: -
clone size: -
J gene: TRBJ2-2

CDR3 protein: CASSEGGRAHEQYF
CDR3 DNA: TGCGCCAGCAGTGAAGGCGGGAGGGCCCACGAGCAGTACTTC
V gene: TRBV10-2
CDR3 length: 14
D gene: TRBD2
clone size: -
J gene: TRBJ2-7

CDR3 protein: CASSFLGQPDSFF
CDR3 DNA: TGTGCCAGCAGTTTTTTGGGACAGCCCGATTCTTTCTTT
V gene: TRBV28
CDR3 length: 13
D gene: TRBD1
clone size: -
J gene: TRBJ1-1

CDR3 protein: CASRDGGTSGRSTDTQYF
CDR3 DNA: TGTGCCTCCCGCGACGGGGGGACTAGCGGGAGAAGCACAGATACGCAGTATTTT
V gene: TRBV7-2
CDR3 length: 18
D gene: TRBD2
clone size: -
J gene: TRBJ2-3

CDR3 protein: CASSRTGNQPQHF
CDR3 DNA: TGTGCCAGCAGTCGGACAGGGAATCAGCCCCAGCATTTT
V gene: TRBV28
CDR3 length: 13
D gene: TRBD1
clone size: -
J gene: TRBJ1-5

CDR3 protein: CASSYKAGDQPQHF
CDR3 DNA: TGTGCCAGCAGTTATAAGGCAGGCGATCAGCCCCAGCATTTT
V gene: TRBV6-6
CDR3 length: 14
D gene: -
clone size: -
J gene: TRBJ1-5

CDR3 protein: CASSSRGADTQYF
CDR3 DNA: TGTGCCAGCAGCTCCCGGGGGGCAGATACGCAGTATTTT
V gene: TRBV7-3
CDR3 length: 13
D gene: TRBD2
clone size: -
J gene: TRBJ2-3

CDR3 protein: CASSTGQELKSTF
CDR3 DNA: TGTGCCAGTAGTACCGGACAGGAATTAAAGTCCACCTTC
V gene: TRBV19
CDR3 length: 13
D gene: TRBD1
clone size: -
J gene: TRBJ1-2

CDR3 protein: CATPREAGDNEQFF
CDR3 DNA: TGTGCCACCCCAAGGGAAGCGGGAGACAATGAGCAGTTCTTC
V gene: TRBV30
CDR3 length: 14
D gene: TRBD2
clone size: -
J gene: TRBJ2-1

CDR3 protein: CASSQSARTRQHEQFF
CDR3 DNA: TGCGCCAGCAGTCAATCGGCCCGGACTAGGCAACATGAGCAGTTCTTC
V gene: TRBV23-1
CDR3 length: 16
D gene: TRBD2
clone size: -
J gene: TRBJ2-1

CDR3 protein: CASSRRQEGGEKLFF
CDR3 DNA: TGTGCCAGTAGTCGCCGACAGGAAGGGGGTGAAAAACTGTTTTTT
V gene: TRBV19
CDR3 length: 15
D gene: -
clone size: few
J gene: TRBJ1-4

CDR3 protein: CASRSRYEQYF
CDR3 DNA: TGTGCCAGCAGGAGCCGCTACGAGCAGTACTTC
V gene: TRBV6-5
CDR3 length: 11
D gene: -
clone size: -
J gene: TRBJ2-7

CDR3 protein: CASSPKTGAYEQYF
CDR3 DNA: TGCGCCAGCAGCCCAAAAACAGGGGCCTACGAGCAGTACTTC
V gene: TRBV5-1
CDR3 length: 14
D gene: TRBD1
clone size: -
J gene: TRBJ2-7

CDR3 protein: CASSELAGEVGELFF
CDR3 DNA: TGTGCCAGCAGTGAACTAGCGGGAGAAGTCGGGGAGCTGTTTTTT
V gene: TRBV2
CDR3 length: 15
D gene: TRBD2
clone size: -
J gene: TRBJ2-2

CDR3 protein: CASSLPSGVVKGPWKYF
CDR3 DNA: TGTGCCAGCAGTTTACCGTCGGGTGTTGTGAAGGGGCCTTGGAAGTACTTC
V gene: TRBV28
CDR3 length: 17
D gene: -
clone size: -
J gene: TRBJ2-7

CDR3 protein: CASGTRRGYTF
CDR3 DNA: TGTGCCAGCGGGACACGCCGTGGCTACACCTTC
V gene: TRBV19
CDR3 length: 11
D gene: -
clone size: -
J gene: TRBJ1-2

CDR3 protein: CSASGPYGYTF
CDR3 DNA: TGCAGTGCCAGCGGACCTTATGGCTACACCTTC
V gene: TRBV20-1
CDR3 length: 11
D gene: -
clone size: -
J gene: TRBJ1-2

CDR3 protein: CASSEAGQGKSSYNEQFF
CDR3 DNA: TGTGCCAGCAGCGAGGCCGGACAGGGGAAGAGCTCCTACAATGAGCAGTTCTTC
V gene: TRBV9
CDR3 length: 18
D gene: TRBD1
clone size: -
J gene: TRBJ2-1

CDR3 protein: CASSIPDGGPLGEQFF
CDR3 DNA: TGTGCCAGCAGCATCCCGGACGGAGGCCCTCTCGGGGAGCAGTTCTTC
V gene: TRBV21-1
CDR3 length: 16
D gene: -
clone size: few
J gene: TRBJ2-1

CDR3 protein: CSVLLAGAFEQYF
CDR3 DNA: TGCAGCGTTTTATTGGCAGGGGCGTTTGAGCAGTACTTC
V gene: TRBV29-1
CDR3 length: 13
D gene: -
clone size: -
J gene: TRBJ2-7

CDR3 protein: CASSILSGSTEAFF
CDR3 DNA: TGTGCCAGTAGTATTTTATCGGGGTCCACTGAAGCTTTCTTT
V gene: TRBV19
CDR3 length: 14
D gene: -
clone size: -
J gene: TRBJ1-1

CDR3 protein: CASRQSGDLTDTQYF
CDR3 DNA: TGTGCCAGCAGGCAATCAGGGGACCTCACAGATACGCAGTATTTT
V gene: TRBV6-1
CDR3 length: 15
D gene: -
clone size: -
J gene: TRBJ2-3

CDR3 protein: CASSPGTSGRSETQYF
CDR3 DNA: TGTGCCAGCAGCCCCGGGACTAGCGGGAGATCGGAGACCCAGTACTTC
V gene: TRBV4-2
CDR3 length: 16
D gene: TRBD2
clone size: -
J gene: TRBJ2-5

CDR3 protein: CASSGQYTEAFF
CDR3 DNA: TGTGCCAGCAGCGGGCAGTACACTGAAGCTTTCTTT
V gene: TRBV9
CDR3 length: 12
D gene: -
clone size: -
J gene: TRBJ1-1

CDR3 protein: CASSGTGNYGYTF
CDR3 DNA: TGTGCCAGCAGTGGGACAGGCAACTATGGCTACACCTTC
V gene: TRBV25-1
CDR3 length: 13
D gene: TRBD1
clone size: few
J gene: TRBJ1-2